The rows below give T cell receptor beta chains drawn from one sample of a study of T cells after yellow fever vaccination. In TCRdb, the 5' RACE reads were re-called with MiXCR into one record per CDR3 protein. The sample holds around 530,000 distinct CDR3 sequences, around a sixth seen once. Material: PBMCs, obtained 4 to 6 days after the first yellow fever vaccination. The receptors come from a man between 18 and 35 years old who received the YFV17D yellow fever vaccine. Both conserved end residues are part of each CDR3. D genes are given only for firm matches. Clone size appears in some rows only: once, few, many, or a class for an expanded clone.

size,V,D,J,DNA,CDR3
.,TRBV7-2,.,TRBJ1-3,TGTGCCAGCAGTTCCACGTGGTCAGGAAACACCATATATTTT,CASSSTWSGNTIYF
.,TRBV7-9,TRBD2,TRBJ2-7,TGTGCCAGCAGCTTATTGGGGGGGAGCTCCTACGAGCAGTACTTC,CASSLLGGSSYEQYF
.,TRBV7-9,TRBD1,TRBJ2-5,TGTGCCAGCAGCTTGGGACAGCATCTAGGGGAGACCCAGTACTTC,CASSLGQHLGETQYF
few,TRBV5-4,.,TRBJ2-3,TGTGCCAGCAGCTTGGTTCTGGGGGGCCAGTCAGATACGCAGTATTTT,CASSLVLGGQSDTQYF
many,TRBV20-1,.,TRBJ1-1,TGCAGTGCTCAAGGACAGCGACAGTACACTGAAGCTTTCTTT,CSAQGQRQYTEAFF
.,TRBV4-1,.,TRBJ1-6,TGCGCCAGCAGAGGACGACTTAATTCACCCCTCCACTTT,CASRGRLNSPLHF
few,TRBV4-3,.,TRBJ2-2,TGCGCCAGCAGATCCTCGGACAGTCACACCGGGGAGCTGTTTTTT,CASRSSDSHTGELFF
.,TRBV5-1,.,TRBJ2-5,TGCGCCAGCAGAGGACAGATCCAAGAGACCCAGTACTTC,CASRGQIQETQYF
few,TRBV6-5,.,TRBJ2-6,TGTGCCAGCAGTTACAGGGGCCCGTTTACTGGGGCCAACGTCCTGACTTTC,CASSYRGPFTGANVLTF
.,TRBV10-3,.,TRBJ1-1,TGTGCCATCAGTGTAGAGGGAGCGAACACTGAAGCTTTCTTT,CAISVEGANTEAFF
few,TRBV12-3/TRBV12-4,.,TRBJ2-7,TGTGCCAGCAGCCTAACAAAAAGGGGTGACTACGAGCAGTACTTC,CASSLTKRGDYEQYF
.,TRBV6-5,.,TRBJ2-3,TGTGCCAGCAGTTACCAGGGAGTTGCGACAGATACGCAGTATTTT,CASSYQGVATDTQYF
few,TRBV28,.,TRBJ2-7,TGTGCCAGAAGTATCCGGGAGTCCTACGAGCAGTACTTC,CARSIRESYEQYF
few,TRBV5-1,.,TRBJ2-3,TGCGCCAGCAGCTTAGGTCCGCTCTTGGATACGCAGTATTTT,CASSLGPLLDTQYF
few,TRBV18,.,TRBJ2-2,TGTGCCAGCTCACCACTGACTACCGGGGAGCTGTTTTTT,CASSPLTTGELFF
.,TRBV7-2,.,TRBJ2-3,TGTGCCAGCAGCTTATGGACGGCAACTGGGACAGATACGCAGTATTTT,CASSLWTATGTDTQYF
once,TRBV7-2,TRBD2,TRBJ2-5,TGTGCCAGCAGCCCCCATTCCAGCGGGGGGGCCGGAGAGACCCAGTACTTC,CASSPHSSGGAGETQYF
few,TRBV3-1,.,TRBJ1-2,TGTGCCAGCAGCCAAGATAACTATGGCTACACCTTC,CASSQDNYGYTF
.,TRBV2,TRBD2,TRBJ2-1,TGTGCCAGCAGTGATAGAGGCGGGGGGCACTACAATGAGCAGTTCTTC,CASSDRGGGHYNEQFF